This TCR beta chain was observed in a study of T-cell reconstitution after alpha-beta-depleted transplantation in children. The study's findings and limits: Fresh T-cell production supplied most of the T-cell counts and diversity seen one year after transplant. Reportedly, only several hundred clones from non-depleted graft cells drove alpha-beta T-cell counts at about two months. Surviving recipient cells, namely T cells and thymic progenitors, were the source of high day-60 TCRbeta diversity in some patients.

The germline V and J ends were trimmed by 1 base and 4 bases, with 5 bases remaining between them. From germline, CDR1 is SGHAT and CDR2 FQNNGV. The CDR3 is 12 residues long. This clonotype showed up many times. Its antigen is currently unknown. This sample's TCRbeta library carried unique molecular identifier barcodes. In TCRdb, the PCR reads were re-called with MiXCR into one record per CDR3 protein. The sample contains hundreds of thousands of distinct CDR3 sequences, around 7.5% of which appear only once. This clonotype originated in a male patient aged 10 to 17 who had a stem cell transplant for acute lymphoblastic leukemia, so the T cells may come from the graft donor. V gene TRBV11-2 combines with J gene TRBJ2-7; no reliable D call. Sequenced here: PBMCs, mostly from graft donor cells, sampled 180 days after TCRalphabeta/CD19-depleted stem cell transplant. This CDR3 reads CASSLARYEQYF. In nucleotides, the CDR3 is TGTGCCAGCAGCTTAGCTCGGTACGAGCAGTACTTC.